The rows below give T cell receptor beta chains drawn from one sample of a study of blood T cell repertoires in COVID-19. Profiled with immunoSEQ multiplex PCR; TCRdb holds only in-frame clones, not every one. The sample holds 200,000 to 250,000 clones, roughly four fifths seen once. The specimen was PBMCs or T cells enriched from blood (not recorded which). These receptors were obtained from a middle-aged man who had recovered from COVID-19. Each CDR3 is given with its conserved first and last residue. A D gene is named only where the DNA matches it firmly. Clone size is given for some rows only: seen once, a few or many times, or a class if the clone is expanded.

TRBV2	NA	NA	TRBJ2-1	CASSAVRWNEQFF	TGTGCCAGCAGTGCGGTAAGATGGAATGAGCAGTTCTTC
TRBV30	TRBD1	NA	TRBJ1-2	CAWKDRGLGDYGYTF	TGTGCCTGGAAAGACAGGGGGCTAGGGGACTATGGCTACACCTTC
TRBV5-6	NA	NA	TRBJ2-7	CASSFGVSEQYF	TGTGCCAGCAGCTTTGGAGTCTCCGAGCAGTACTTC
TRBV30	NA	NA	TRBJ2-5	CAWSVGPGTQYF	TGTGCCTGGAGTGTGGGGCCGGGGACCCAGTACTTC
TRBV19	NA	NA	TRBJ2-7	CASSIGYGVVEQYF	TGTGCCAGTAGTATAGGATACGGGGTCGTCGAGCAGTACTTC
TRBV28	NA	NA	TRBJ1-2	CASSFEGAQDGYTF	TGTGCCAGCAGTTTCGAAGGGGCGCAGGATGGCTACACCTTC
TRBV18	TRBD2	NA	TRBJ2-3	CASPPGGGPPSTDTQYF	TGTGCCAGCCCCCCCGGGGGGGGACCACCTAGCACAGATACGCAGTATTTT
TRBV5-1	NA	NA	TRBJ2-7	CASSLATGGPYEQYF	TGCGCCAGCAGCTTGGCGACAGGTGGGCCTTACGAGCAGTACTTC
TRBV3-1/TRBV3-2	NA	NA	TRBJ1-6	CASSQDLREGSPLHF	TGTGCCAGCAGCCAAGATCTCAGGGAGGGTTCACCCCTCCACTTT
TRBV7-9	TRBD1	NA	TRBJ1-2	CASSSTGGQGQTWGGYTF	TGTGCCAGCAGCTCCACCGGGGGACAGGGGCAAACCTGGGGTGGCTACACCTTC
TRBV28	NA	NA	TRBJ2-7	CASSLRTVIPYEQYF	TGTGCCAGCAGTCTAAGGACAGTTATCCCCTACGAGCAGTACTTC
TRBV14	NA	few	TRBJ1-4	CASSPSRAGFGEKLFF	TGTGCCAGCAGCCCCTCCCGAGCAGGGTTCGGTGAAAAACTGTTTTTT